The 4 T cell receptor beta chains reported below all come from one sample, sequenced in a study of cytomegalovirus exposure and HLA in healthy donors (dated by TCRdb to the late 2010s). Library method: the immunoSEQ multiplex PCR assay. The multiplex PCR relied on a mix of 60 forward primers for TCR Vbeta segments and 13 reverse primers for TCR Jbeta segments. Drawn from immuneACCESS, this table holds only the in-frame rearrangements with V and J called that TCRdb kept. Clones are partly lost; checked studies trace under half to an unresolved V gene and leave the rest unexplained. This sample has around 100,000 clones in its table, and 67% of those were observed once. The ten largest account for almost 8.5% of the sample. Sequences were obtained from PBMCs. These receptors all stem from a man between 18 and 35 years old in good health and CMV-seropositive.

With respect to this clone: The sample carries other DNA sequences with the same CDR3. The chain recombines TRBV6-1 with TRBJ2-7, with D maybe TRBD1 (7 bases). The CDR3 has 15 residues. Germline V lookup: CDR1 MNHNS, CDR2 SASEGT. Trimming cost V 2 bases and J 2 bases, with 13 bases left between them. In DNA form, the CDR3 reads TGTGCCAGCAGTGAACGGAGGGGGCCCCCCTACGAGCAGTACGTC. Translated, it gives CASSERRGPPYEQYV.

This clone was recorded once. This chain connects TRBV5-6 to TRBJ2-5; TRBD2 matches at 12 bases. The CDR3 is 15 residues long. J lost 5 bases, V lost 2 bases, and 4 bases had no gene match. Germline V gene data show CDR1 as SGHDT and CDR2 as YYEEEE. CDR3 bases: TGTGCCAGCAGCTTCACTAGCGGGGGGTCTGAGACCCAGTACTTC. Amino acid sequence: CASSFTSGGSETQYF.

The chain combines TRBV9 with TRBJ1-2; D is ambiguous. The V end lost 7 bases, the J end lost 2 bases, and 12 bases lay between the germline ends. CDR1 is SGDLS and CDR2 is YYNGEE in the germline V gene. This CDR3 comprises 13 residues. The CDR3 DNA sequence: TGTGCCAGCCGGAGGGATTCGAACTATGGCTACACCTTC. Protein: CASRRDSNYGYTF.

J is TRBJ1-4 and V is TRBV6-1; 10 nucleotides line up with TRBD1. CDR1 is MNHNS and CDR2 is SASEGT in the germline V gene. Trimming cost V 4 bases and J 7 bases; bases outside gene matches: 3. The length of the CDR3 is 14 residues. The DNA of the CDR3 is TGTGCCAGCAGTGCCGGGACAGGGGTTGAAAAACTGTTTTTT. Translation: CASSAGTGVEKLFF.